Listed below are T cell receptor beta chains from one sample, sequenced in a study of T cells expressing NK-cell markers. TCRdb re-called the 5' RACE reads and catalogs CDR3 proteins one per entry, DNA excluded. The sample table includes 500,000 or so distinct CDR3 sequences. The sequenced sample was blood T cells: a sorted CD56 or NKG2C T cell subset, CD4+ or CD8+ T cells, or bulk PBMC T cells (not recorded which). The source is a man between 18 and 29 years old in good health. Each CDR3 is given with its conserved first and last residue.

j_call,v_call,cdr3_aa
TRBJ1-1,TRBV14,CASSQVHGRNTEAFF
TRBJ1-5,TRBV4-1,CASSQEGPTEYSNQPQHF
TRBJ2-1,TRBV7-2,CASSLAGTGGFF
TRBJ2-1,TRBV20-1,CSAALAGADEQFF
TRBJ2-1,TRBV7-7,CASSPVSSGRSYNEQFF
TRBJ2-1,TRBV27,CASSLARGGTYNEQFF
TRBJ2-3,TRBV3-1,CASSPTISGRGTDTQYF
TRBJ2-3,TRBV20-1,CSAEPGGQGTDTQYF
TRBJ2-1,TRBV4-2,CASSQDMRNEQFF
TRBJ2-5,TRBV14,CASSQSPGQGWQETQYF
TRBJ1-3,TRBV6-1,CASSQGDSAGNTIYF